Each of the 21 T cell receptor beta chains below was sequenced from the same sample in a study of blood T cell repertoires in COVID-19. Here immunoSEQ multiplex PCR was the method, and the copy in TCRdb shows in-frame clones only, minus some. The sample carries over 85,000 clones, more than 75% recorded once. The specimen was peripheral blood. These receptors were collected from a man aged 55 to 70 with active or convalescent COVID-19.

For the CDR3, the DNA is TGTGCCACCAGCAGGGACAGGAGGAGCGGAACTGAAGCTTTCTTT. Translated: CATSRDRRSGTEAFF. The V gene is TRBV15, the J gene TRBJ1-1, with 7 bases identical to TRBD1. V dropped 3 bases and J dropped 5; count of bases not matched to a gene: 9. Germline assignment: CDR1 LNHNV and CDR2 YYDKDF (reference sequence). The CDR3 covers 15 residues. The entire variable domain, with the rest obtained from reference TRBV15 and TRBJ1-1, is as follows: DAMVIQNPRYQVTQFGKPVTLSCSQTLNHNVMYWYQQKSSQAPKLLFHYYDKDFNNEADTPDNFQSRRPNTSFCFLDIRSPGLGDTAMYLCATSRDRRSGTEAFFGQGTRLTVV.

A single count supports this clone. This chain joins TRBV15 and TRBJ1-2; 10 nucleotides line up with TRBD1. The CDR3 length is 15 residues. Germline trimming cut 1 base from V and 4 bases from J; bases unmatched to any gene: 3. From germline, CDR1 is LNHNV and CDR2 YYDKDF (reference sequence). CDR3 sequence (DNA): TGTGCCACCAGCAGAGCTCGACAGGGGGCCTATGGCTACACCTTC. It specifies CATSRARQGAYGYTF.

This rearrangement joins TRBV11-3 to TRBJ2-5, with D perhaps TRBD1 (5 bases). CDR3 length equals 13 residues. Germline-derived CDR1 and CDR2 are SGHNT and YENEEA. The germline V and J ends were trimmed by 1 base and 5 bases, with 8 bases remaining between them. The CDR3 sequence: CASSLGGTETQYF. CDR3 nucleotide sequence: TGTGCCAGCAGCTTAGGGGGCACGGAGACCCAGTACTTC. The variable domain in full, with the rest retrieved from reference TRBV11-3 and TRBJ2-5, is EAGVVQSPRYKIIEKKQPVAFWCNPISGHNTLYWYLQNLGQGPELLIRYENEEAVDDSQLPKDRFSAERLKGVDSTLKIQPAELGDSAVYLCASSLGGTETQYFGPGTRLLVL.

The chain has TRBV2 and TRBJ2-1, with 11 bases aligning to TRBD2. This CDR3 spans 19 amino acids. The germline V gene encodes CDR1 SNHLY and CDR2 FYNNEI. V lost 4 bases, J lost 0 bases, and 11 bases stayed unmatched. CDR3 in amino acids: CASSAPGTSGLSSYNEQFF. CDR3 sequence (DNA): TGTGCCAGCAGTGCTCCCGGGACTAGCGGTTTAAGCTCCTACAATGAGCAGTTCTTC.

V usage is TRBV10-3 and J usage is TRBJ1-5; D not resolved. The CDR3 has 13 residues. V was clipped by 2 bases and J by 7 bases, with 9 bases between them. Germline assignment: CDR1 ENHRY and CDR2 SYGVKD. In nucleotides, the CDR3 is TGTGCCATCAGTGAGACCGGGTACCAGCCCCAGCATTTT. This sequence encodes CAISETGYQPQHF.

CDR3 nucleotide sequence: TGTGCCAGTAGTATAGGAACAGGGGGCGCGAACACCGGGGAGCTGTTTTTT. Residues: CASSIGTGGANTGELFF. V gene TRBV19 combines with J gene TRBJ2-2; 9 bases are shared with TRBD1. The CDR3 spans 17 residues. The V gene's germline CDR1 is LNHDA and CDR2 SQIVND (reference sequence). The V segment lost 1 base and the J segment 0 bases; nucleotides outside the gene matches: 3.

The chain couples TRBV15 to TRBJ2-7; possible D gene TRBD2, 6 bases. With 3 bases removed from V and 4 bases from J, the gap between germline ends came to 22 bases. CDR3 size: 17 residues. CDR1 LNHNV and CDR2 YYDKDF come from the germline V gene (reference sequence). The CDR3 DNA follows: TGTGCCACCAGCAGGGGAGCGGGCAGGAGTAAAAATTACGAGCAGTACGTC. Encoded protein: CATSRGAGRSKNYEQYV.

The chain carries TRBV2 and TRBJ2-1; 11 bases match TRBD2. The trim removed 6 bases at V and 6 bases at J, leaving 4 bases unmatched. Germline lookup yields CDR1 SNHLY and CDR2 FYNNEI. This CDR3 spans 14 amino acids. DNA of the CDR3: TGTGCCAGCAGGGAGACTAGCGGGACCAATGAGCAGTTCTTC. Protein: CASRETSGTNEQFF.

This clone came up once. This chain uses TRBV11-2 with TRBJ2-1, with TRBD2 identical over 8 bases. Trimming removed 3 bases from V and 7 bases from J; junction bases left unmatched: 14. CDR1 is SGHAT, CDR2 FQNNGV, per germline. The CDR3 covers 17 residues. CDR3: CASSFAIRAGGRNEQFF. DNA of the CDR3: TGTGCCAGCAGCTTCGCAATAAGGGCGGGAGGTAGGAATGAGCAGTTCTTC.

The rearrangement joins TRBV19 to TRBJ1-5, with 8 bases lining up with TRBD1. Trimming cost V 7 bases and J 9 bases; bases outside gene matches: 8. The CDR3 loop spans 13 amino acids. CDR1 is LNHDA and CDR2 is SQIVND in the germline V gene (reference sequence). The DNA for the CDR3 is TGTGCCAGTAAGGACAGGGCGCTGCCGCCCCAGCATTTT. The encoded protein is CASKDRALPPQHF.

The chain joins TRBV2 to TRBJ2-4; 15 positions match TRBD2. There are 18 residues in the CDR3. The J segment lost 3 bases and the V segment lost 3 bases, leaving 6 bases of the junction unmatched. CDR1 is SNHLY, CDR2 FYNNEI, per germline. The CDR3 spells CASSDGTSGRRSKNIQYF. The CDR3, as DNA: TGTGCCAGCAGTGATGGGACTAGCGGGAGGAGGAGCAAAAACATTCAGTACTTC.

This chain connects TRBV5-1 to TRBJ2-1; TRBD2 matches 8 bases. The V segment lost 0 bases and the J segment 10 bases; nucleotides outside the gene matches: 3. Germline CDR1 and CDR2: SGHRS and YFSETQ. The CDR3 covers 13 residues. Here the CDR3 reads CASSLEASGEQFF. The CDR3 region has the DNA TGCGCCAGCAGCTTGGAGGCTAGCGGGGAGCAGTTCTTC.

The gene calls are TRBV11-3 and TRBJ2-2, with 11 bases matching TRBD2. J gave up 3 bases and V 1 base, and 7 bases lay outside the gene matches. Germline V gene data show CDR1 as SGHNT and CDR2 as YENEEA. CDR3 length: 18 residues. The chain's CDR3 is CASSLGASGRYDTGELFF. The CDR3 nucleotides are TGTGCCAGCAGCTTAGGGGCTAGCGGGAGGTACGACACCGGGGAGCTGTTTTTT.

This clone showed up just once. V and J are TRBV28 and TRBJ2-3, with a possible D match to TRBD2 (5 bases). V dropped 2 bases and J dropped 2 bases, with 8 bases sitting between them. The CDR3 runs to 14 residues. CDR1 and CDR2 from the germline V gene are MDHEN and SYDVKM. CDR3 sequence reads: CASSLPGITDTQYF. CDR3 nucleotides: TGTGCCAGCAGTTTACCCGGGATCACAGATACGCAGTATTTT.

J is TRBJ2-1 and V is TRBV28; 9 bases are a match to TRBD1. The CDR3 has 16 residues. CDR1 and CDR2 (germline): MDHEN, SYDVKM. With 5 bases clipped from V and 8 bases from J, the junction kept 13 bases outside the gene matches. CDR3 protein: CASSTLGTGFRDEQFF. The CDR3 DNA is TGTGCCAGCAGTACCCTCGGGACAGGGTTTAGGGATGAGCAGTTCTTC.

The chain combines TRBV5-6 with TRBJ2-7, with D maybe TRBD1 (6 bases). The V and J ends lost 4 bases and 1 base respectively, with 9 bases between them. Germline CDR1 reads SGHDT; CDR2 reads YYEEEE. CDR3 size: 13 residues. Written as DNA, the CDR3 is TGTGCCAGCAGCCTAGGACAGTCCTACGAGCAGTACGTC. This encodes CASSLGQSYEQYV.

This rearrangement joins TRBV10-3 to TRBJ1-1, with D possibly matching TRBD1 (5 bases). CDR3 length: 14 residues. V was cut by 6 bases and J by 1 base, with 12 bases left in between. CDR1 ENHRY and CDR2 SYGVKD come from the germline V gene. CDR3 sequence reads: CAIRKDKSNTEAFF. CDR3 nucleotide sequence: TGTGCCATCAGGAAGGACAAATCGAACACTGAAGCTTTCTTT.

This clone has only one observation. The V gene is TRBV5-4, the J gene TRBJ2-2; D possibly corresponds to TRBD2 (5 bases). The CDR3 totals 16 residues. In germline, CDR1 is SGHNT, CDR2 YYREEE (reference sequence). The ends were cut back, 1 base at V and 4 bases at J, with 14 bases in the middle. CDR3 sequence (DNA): TGTGCCAGCAGCTTGTTTAAGACTACCCGCACCGGGGAGCTGTTTTTT. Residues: CASSLFKTTRTGELFF.

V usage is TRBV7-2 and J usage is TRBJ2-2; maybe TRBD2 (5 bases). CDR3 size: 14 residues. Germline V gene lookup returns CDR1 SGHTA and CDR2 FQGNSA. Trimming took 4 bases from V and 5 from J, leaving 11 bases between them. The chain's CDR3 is CASSSGVSTGELFF. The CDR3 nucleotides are TGTGCCAGCAGCTCCGGGGTTAGTACCGGGGAGCTGTTTTTT.

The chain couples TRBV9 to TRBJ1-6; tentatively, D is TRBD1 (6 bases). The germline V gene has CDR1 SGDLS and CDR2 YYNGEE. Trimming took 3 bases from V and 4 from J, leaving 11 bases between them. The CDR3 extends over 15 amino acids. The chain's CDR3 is CASSATGKYNSPLHF. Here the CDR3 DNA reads TGTGCCAGCAGCGCCACAGGGAAGTATAATTCACCCCTCCACTTT.

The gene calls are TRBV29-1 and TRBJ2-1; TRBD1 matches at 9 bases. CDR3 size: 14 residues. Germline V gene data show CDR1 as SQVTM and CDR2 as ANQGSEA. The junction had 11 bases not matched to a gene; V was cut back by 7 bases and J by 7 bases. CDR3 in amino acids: CSGEDRGVRNEQFF. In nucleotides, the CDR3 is TGCAGCGGGGAGGACAGGGGAGTGAGGAATGAGCAGTTCTTC.